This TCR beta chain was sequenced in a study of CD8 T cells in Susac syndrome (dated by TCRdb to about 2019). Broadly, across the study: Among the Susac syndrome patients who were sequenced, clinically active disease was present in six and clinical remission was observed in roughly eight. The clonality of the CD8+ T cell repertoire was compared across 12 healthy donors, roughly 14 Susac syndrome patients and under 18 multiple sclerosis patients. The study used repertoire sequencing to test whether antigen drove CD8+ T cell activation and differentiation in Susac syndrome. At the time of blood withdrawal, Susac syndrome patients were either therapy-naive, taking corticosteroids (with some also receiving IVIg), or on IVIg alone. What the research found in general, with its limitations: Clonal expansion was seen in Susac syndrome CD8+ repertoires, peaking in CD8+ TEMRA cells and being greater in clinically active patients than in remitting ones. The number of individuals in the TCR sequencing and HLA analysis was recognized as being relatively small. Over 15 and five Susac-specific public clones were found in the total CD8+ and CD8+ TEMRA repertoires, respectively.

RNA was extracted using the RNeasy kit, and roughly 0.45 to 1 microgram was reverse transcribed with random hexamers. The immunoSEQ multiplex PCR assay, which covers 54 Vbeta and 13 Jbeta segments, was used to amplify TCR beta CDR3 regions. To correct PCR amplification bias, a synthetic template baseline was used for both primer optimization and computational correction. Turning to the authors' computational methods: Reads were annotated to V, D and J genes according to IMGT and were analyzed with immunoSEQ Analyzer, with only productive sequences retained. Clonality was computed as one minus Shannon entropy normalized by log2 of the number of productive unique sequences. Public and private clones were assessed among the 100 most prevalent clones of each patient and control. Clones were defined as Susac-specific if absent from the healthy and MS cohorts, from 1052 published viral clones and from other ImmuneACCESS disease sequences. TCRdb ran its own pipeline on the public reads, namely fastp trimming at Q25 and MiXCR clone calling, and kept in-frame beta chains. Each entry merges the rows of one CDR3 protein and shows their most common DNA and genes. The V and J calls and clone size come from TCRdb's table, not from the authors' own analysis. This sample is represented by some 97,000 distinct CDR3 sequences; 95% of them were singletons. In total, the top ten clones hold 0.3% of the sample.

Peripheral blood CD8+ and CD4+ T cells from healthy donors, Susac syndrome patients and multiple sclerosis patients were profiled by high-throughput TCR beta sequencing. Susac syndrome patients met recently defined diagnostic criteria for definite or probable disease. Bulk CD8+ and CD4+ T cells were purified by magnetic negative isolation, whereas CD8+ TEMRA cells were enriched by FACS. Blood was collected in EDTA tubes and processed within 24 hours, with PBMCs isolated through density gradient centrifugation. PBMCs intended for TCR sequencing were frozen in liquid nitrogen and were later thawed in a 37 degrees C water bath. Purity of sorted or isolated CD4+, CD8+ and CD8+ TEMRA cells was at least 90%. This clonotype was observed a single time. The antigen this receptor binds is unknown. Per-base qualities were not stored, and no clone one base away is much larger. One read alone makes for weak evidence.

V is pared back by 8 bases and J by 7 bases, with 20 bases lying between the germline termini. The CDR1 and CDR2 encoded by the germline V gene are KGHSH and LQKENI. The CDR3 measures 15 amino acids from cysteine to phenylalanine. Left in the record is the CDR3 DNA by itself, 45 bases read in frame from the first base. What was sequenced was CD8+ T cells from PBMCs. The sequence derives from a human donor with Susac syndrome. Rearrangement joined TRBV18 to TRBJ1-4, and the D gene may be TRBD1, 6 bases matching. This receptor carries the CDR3 CASQPTTGESEKLFF. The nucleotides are TGTGCCAGCCAACCGACGACAGGCGAAAGTGAAAAACTGTTTTTT.